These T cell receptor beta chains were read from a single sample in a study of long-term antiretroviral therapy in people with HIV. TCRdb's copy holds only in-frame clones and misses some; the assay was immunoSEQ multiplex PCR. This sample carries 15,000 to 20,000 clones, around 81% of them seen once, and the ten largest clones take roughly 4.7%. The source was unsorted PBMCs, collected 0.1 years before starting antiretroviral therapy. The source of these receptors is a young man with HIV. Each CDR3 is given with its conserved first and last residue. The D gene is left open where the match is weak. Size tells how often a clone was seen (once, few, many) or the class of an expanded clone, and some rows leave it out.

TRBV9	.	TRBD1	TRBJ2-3	TGTGCCAGCAGCGAGGATGAAGGGGGCCCCACAGATACGCAGTATTTT	CASSEDEGGPTDTQYF
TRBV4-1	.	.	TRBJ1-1	TGCGCCAGCAGCCAAGGGGGGGGGTTGTACACTGAAGCTTTCTTT	CASSQGGGLYTEAFF
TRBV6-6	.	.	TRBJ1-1	TGTGCCAGCACCAAAACAGGGATTATCACTGAAGCTTTCTTT	CASTKTGIITEAFF
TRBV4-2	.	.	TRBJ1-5	TGTGCCAGCAGCCCCTGGACATCAGGAGTCACTAGCAATCAGCCCCAGCATTTT	CASSPWTSGVTSNQPQHF
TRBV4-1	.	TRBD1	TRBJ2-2	TGCGCCAGCAGCCCTGGGACAGGGACAGACACCGGGGAGCTGTTTTTT	CASSPGTGTDTGELFF
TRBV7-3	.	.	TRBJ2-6	TGTGCCAGCAGCTTAGAAGGAGCTGGGGCCAACGTCCTGACTTTC	CASSLEGAGANVLTF
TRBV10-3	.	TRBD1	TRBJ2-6	TGTGCCATCAGTGAGGACGACAGGGCTTCTGGGGCCAACGTCCTGACTTTC	CAISEDDRASGANVLTF
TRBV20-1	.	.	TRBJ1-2	TGCAGTACCCTCAGGGAGGGCTACACCTTC	CSTLREGYTF
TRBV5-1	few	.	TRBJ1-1	TGCGCCAGCAGCATTAACACTGAAGCTTTCTTT	CASSINTEAFF
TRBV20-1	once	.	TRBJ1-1	TGCAGTGCTAGACCTAACACTGAAGCTTTCTTT	CSARPNTEAFF
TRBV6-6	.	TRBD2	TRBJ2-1	TGTGCCAGCACGGCTAGCGGGTCCTACAATGAGCAGTTCTTC	CASTASGSYNEQFF
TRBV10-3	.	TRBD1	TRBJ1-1	TGTGCCATCAGTAGGACAGGGGGGACTGAAGCTTTCTTT	CAISRTGGTEAFF
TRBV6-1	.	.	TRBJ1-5	TGTGCCAGCTCAGGGGTTCAGCCCCAGCATTTT	CASSGVQPQHF
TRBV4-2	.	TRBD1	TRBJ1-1	TGTGCCAGCAACAGGGGAGAGAACACTGAAGCTTTCTTT	CASNRGENTEAFF
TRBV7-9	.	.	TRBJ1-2	TGTGCCAGCAGCTTAGAAGTCTATGGCTACACCTTC	CASSLEVYGYTF
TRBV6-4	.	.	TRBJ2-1	TGTGCCAGCAGTGGGGGCCTTGGCGAGCAGTTCTTC	CASSGGLGEQFF
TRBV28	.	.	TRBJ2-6	TGTGCCAGCAGTTCTCAACGTAGGACGACCACTGGGGCCAACGTCCTGACTTTC	CASSSQRRTTTGANVLTF
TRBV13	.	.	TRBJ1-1	TGTGCCAGCAGACGGACCCTTCCAGCACTGAACACTGAAGCTTTCTTT	CASRRTLPALNTEAFF
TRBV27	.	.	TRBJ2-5	TGTGCCAGCAGTTTTCGAGGCAGGGAGACCCAGTACTTC	CASSFRGRETQYF
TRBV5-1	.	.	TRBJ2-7	TGCGCCAGCAGCTACGCCGGGACATCCTACGAGCAGTACTTC	CASSYAGTSYEQYF
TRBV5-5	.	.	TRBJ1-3	TGTGCCAGCAGCTTTGAGGTCCGTGGAAACACCATATATTTT	CASSFEVRGNTIYF
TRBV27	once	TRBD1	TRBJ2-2	TGTGCCAGCAGTATCTCCGGGACAGGGTGGACCGGGGAGCTGTTTTTT	CASSISGTGWTGELFF
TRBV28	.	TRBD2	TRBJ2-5	TGTGCCAGCAGACCGGGACTAGGGGGGACCCAGTACTTC	CASRPGLGGTQYF
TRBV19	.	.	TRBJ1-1	TGTGCCAGTAGTATGGGAGGGAAGAGGACTGAAGCTTTCTTT	CASSMGGKRTEAFF
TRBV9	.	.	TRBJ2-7	TGTGCCAGCAGCGGCGCTAGCTCCTGGGGGGATTCCTACGAGCAGTACTTC	CASSGASSWGDSYEQYF
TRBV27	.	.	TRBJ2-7	TGTGCCAGCAGTTTATCTATTAAGGTCGGCGAGCAGTACTTC	CASSLSIKVGEQYF
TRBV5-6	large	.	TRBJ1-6	TGTGCCAGTCACGGCGTCGGGAATTCACCCCTCCACTTT	CASHGVGNSPLHF
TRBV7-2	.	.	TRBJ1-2	TGTGCCAGCAGCTTGGATCCGGGGCCAAACTATGGCTACACCTTC	CASSLDPGPNYGYTF
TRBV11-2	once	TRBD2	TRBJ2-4	TGTGCCAGCAGCTTAACTAGCGGGCCTAAAAACATTCAGTACTTC	CASSLTSGPKNIQYF
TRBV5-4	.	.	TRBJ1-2	TGTGCCAGCAGCTTCAACAGAGGTGGTGACTATGGCTACACCTTC	CASSFNRGGDYGYTF
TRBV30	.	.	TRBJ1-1	TGTGCCTGGAGTGTTGAAGACGACACTGAAGCTTTCTTT	CAWSVEDDTEAFF
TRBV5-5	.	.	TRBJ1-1	TGTGCCAGCAGCTGGGGGACCCAAACTAACACTGAAGCTTTCTTT	CASSWGTQTNTEAFF
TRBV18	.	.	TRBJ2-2	TGTGCCAGCTCACCAGGGGCTACGAACACCGGGGAGCTGTTTTTT	CASSPGATNTGELFF
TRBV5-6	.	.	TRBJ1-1	TGTGCCAGCAGCTCGGGGGGGGCTGGGGCTTTCTTT	CASSSGGAGAFF
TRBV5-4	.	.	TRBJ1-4	TGTGCCAGCAGCTTGAAGGGGGTGGATCGAGAAAAACTGTTTTTT	CASSLKGVDREKLFF
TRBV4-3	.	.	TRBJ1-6	TGCGCCAGCAGCCAAGATCTAGGGGTTTCACCCCTCCACTTT	CASSQDLGVSPLHF
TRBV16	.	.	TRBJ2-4	TGTGCCAGCAGCCTCCCTCCAGCCAAAAACATTCAGTACTTC	CASSLPPAKNIQYF
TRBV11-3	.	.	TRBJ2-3	TGTGCCAGCAGCTTAGGCAGGAGTGAAGATACGCAGTATTTT	CASSLGRSEDTQYF
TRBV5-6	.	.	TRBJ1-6	TGTGCCAGCAGCGGCCGGGACGGAGCAAATTCACCCCTCCACTTT	CASSGRDGANSPLHF
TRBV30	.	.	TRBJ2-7	TGTGCCTGGAGTGGGGGGGGGACACTTCTCTACGAGCAGTACTTC	CAWSGGGTLLYEQYF
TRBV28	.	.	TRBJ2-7	TGTGCCAGCAGGATGCCCGGGATTTCCTACGAGCAGTACTTC	CASRMPGISYEQYF
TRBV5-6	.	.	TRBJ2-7	TGTGCCAGCAGCTTATCGGGACCCTATATTTACGAGCAGTACTTC	CASSLSGPYIYEQYF